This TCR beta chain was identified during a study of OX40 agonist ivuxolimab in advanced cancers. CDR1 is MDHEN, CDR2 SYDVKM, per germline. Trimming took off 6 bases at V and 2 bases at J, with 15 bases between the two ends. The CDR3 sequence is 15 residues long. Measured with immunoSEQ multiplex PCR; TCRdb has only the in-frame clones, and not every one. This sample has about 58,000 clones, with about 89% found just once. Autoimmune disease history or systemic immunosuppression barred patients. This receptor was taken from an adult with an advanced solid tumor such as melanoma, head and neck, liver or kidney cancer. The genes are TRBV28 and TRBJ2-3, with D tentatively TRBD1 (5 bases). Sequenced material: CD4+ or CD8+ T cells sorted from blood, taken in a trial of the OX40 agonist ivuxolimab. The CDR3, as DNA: TGTGCCAGCAGGGAAGGGGCAGATTCCACAGATACGCAGTATTTT. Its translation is CASREGADSTDTQYF.